Many counts were recorded for the clone carrying this TCR beta chain. Its antigen is unidentified. V dropped 3 bases and J dropped 3 bases, with 11 bases sitting between them. This CDR3 spans 14 amino acids. Germline CDR1 is SGHTA and CDR2 is FQGNSA. This sample is drawn from a study of T cells in Graves' hyperthyroidism and ophthalmopathy. Study-wide results and limits: Peripheral blood also featured most of the thyroid clonotypes expanded above 0.001. Ophthalmopathy stood apart from stable hyperthyroidism in a 13 V-J model.

Researchers amplified the TCR beta CDR3 regions from RNA transcripts. Using the HTBI primer set, a first-round RT-PCR was run on the TCR CDR3. TCRdb re-derived calls from the multiplex PCR reads in MiXCR, one entry per CDR3 protein. The repertoire consists of some 340,000 distinct CDR3 sequences, with 12% to 15% occurring once and the leading ten covering roughly 35%. Uncontrolled infection, other autoimmune disease, pregnancy or lactation led to exclusion. Material for sequencing was blood. V and J are TRBV7-2 and TRBJ1-1; the D gene is possibly TRBD1 (6 bases). The clonotype originates from a woman in her forties with Graves' ophthalmopathy. The CDR3 protein is CASSLQGLDTEAFF. CDR3 coding DNA: TGTGCCAGCAGCTTGCAGGGGCTGGACACTGAAGCTTTCTTT.